One and the same sample provided the 14 T cell receptor beta chains below, sequenced in a study of T cell repertoires in cytomegalovirus infection. Antigens of these TCRs are unknown. MiXCR was run by TCRdb on the reads, yielding one entry per CDR3 protein. The sample lists about 770,000 distinct CDR3 sequences, about 27% occurring once. The specimen was cultured CD8+ T cells from PBMCs, collected from culture after CMV antigen stimulation. These receptors were collected from a human donor in good health (CMV status not recorded). Some clones in this sample may be carry-over from other donors' samples.

This clonotype was found a few times. This sequence joins TRBV28 and TRBJ2-5; 8 bases are shared with TRBD2. CDR3 length: 16 residues. CDR1 and CDR2 (germline): MDHEN, SYDVKM. After removal of 2 bases from V and 6 bases from J, the junction contained 11 bases not matched to a gene. DNA of the CDR3: TGTGCCAGCAGTTTACCTCCGCGCGGGGGGCTGAAGACCCAGTACTTC. Translating it yields CASSLPPRGGLKTQYF. The variable domain in full, completed from reference TRBV28 and TRBJ2-5, reads DVKVTQSSRYLVKRTGEKVFLECVQDMDHENMFWYRQDPGLGLRLIYFSYDVKMKEKGDIPEGYSVSREKKERFSLILESASTNQTSMYLCASSLPPRGGLKTQYFGPGTRLLVL.

This clonotype was recorded a few times. This sequence joins TRBV7-2 and TRBJ2-7; D not resolved. Trimming stripped 2 bases from V and 7 bases from J, with 12 bases between. The CDR3 covers 13 residues. Germline CDR1 and CDR2: SGHTA and FQGNSA. The CDR3 here is CASSLPRSEEQYF. The CDR3 DNA is TGTGCCAGCAGCTTACCCAGGAGTGAAGAGCAGTACTTC.

The genes are TRBV7-8 and TRBJ2-5; 9 positions agree with TRBD2. V dropped 1 base and J dropped 2; count of bases not matched to a gene: 5. This CDR3 is built from 16 residues. The germline V gene encodes CDR1 SGHVS and CDR2 FQNEAQ. The CDR3 DNA is TGTGCCAGCAGCTTAGGAGCGGGGGGATATCAAGAGACCCAGTACTTC. Its translation: CASSLGAGGYQETQYF.

The chain carries TRBV19 and TRBJ1-2; 8 nucleotides align to TRBD1. Losses at the gene ends were 6 bases for V and 7 bases for J; bases not matched to a gene: 13. CDR1 is LNHDA and CDR2 is SQIVND in the germline V gene (reference sequence). The CDR3 is 15 residues long. CDR3 residues: CASSTWPDRDFGYTF. In DNA form, the CDR3 reads TGTGCCAGTAGCACGTGGCCGGACAGGGATTTTGGCTACACCTTC.

This chain connects TRBV27 to TRBJ2-5; D possibly corresponds to TRBD2 (6 bases). Germline CDR1 is MNHEY and CDR2 is SMNVEV (reference sequence). CDR3 length: 14 amino acids. Trimming left V 1 base short and J 5 bases short, with 11 bases between. CDR3 sequence reads: CASSLLGEVETQYF. In DNA, the CDR3 is TGTGCCAGCAGTTTATTGGGGGAGGTTGAGACCCAGTACTTC.

This clonotype was picked up many times. The V and J genes are TRBV7-6 and TRBJ1-1; weak D call: TRBD1 (5 bases). V was trimmed by 6 bases and J by 4 bases, leaving 15 bases between them. CDR1 SGHVS and CDR2 FNYEAQ come from the germline V gene. The CDR3 is 14 residues long. The CDR3 coding sequence is TGTGCCAGCAGTCGGGCTCCAGGGAGCACTGAAGCTTTCTTT. Protein: CASSRAPGSTEAFF.

The chain joins TRBV7-9 to TRBJ1-2; perhaps TRBD1 as D (6 bases). From germline, CDR1 is SEHNR and CDR2 FQNEAQ (reference sequence). This CDR3 contains 14 residues. Trimming shortened V by 3 bases and J by 8 bases, and 16 bases separated the two germline ends. The CDR3 DNA is TGTGCCAGCAGCTTGAGTTGGGACATCGACGGCTACACCTTC. It yields the protein CASSLSWDIDGYTF.

There are a few counts of this clonotype. V usage is TRBV29-1 and J usage is TRBJ2-3; 7 nucleotides line up with TRBD1. The CDR3 sequence is 16 residues long. The germline gives CDR1 SQVTM, CDR2 ANQGSEA. The trim removed 0 bases at V and 2 bases at J, leaving 8 bases unmatched. The CDR3 is CSVEDTQGRVTDTQYF. The CDR3 DNA reads as TGCAGCGTTGAAGACACACAGGGGCGAGTCACAGATACGCAGTATTTT.

This chain links TRBV4-1 with TRBJ2-1; TRBD1 matches at 7 bases. The CDR3 consists of 17 residues. CDR1 is MGHRA and CDR2 is YSYEKL in the germline V gene. J was trimmed by 4 bases and V by 0 bases; bases with no gene match: 9. CDR3: CASSQDRQGPMYNEQFF. DNA of the CDR3: TGCGCCAGCAGCCAAGATAGACAGGGCCCAATGTACAATGAGCAGTTCTTC.

V gene TRBV7-2 combines with J gene TRBJ2-5; TRBD2 matches at 7 bases. The V gene end was trimmed by 2 bases and the J gene end by 2 bases; junction bases not matched to a gene: 5. Germline CDR1 and CDR2: SGHTA and FQGNSA. This CDR3 region has 15 residues. The CDR3: CASSLRLAAQETQYF. The CDR3 DNA reads as TGTGCCAGCAGCTTAAGGCTAGCGGCACAAGAGACCCAGTACTTC. The full variable domain, with the rest looked up from reference TRBV7-2 and TRBJ2-5, is GAGVSQSPSNKVTEKGKDVELRCDPISGHTALYWYRQSLGQGLEFLIYFQGNSAPDKSGLPSDRFSAERTGGSVSTLTIQRTQQEDSAVYLCASSLRLAAQETQYFGPGTRLLVL.

V and J are TRBV5-1 and TRBJ2-7, with D tentatively TRBD1 (6 bases). This CDR3 is built from 13 residues. Trimming cost V 0 bases and J 5 bases, with 9 bases left between them. Per germline, CDR1 SGHRS and CDR2 YFSETQ. The CDR3 reads CASSLEGHNEQYV. The CDR3 DNA reads as TGCGCCAGCAGCTTGGAGGGACACAACGAGCAGTACGTC.

The gene calls are TRBV7-9 and TRBJ2-3; D possibly corresponds to TRBD2 (5 bases). The germline V gene encodes CDR1 SEHNR and CDR2 FQNEAQ (reference sequence). Trimming left V 6 bases short and J 1 base short, with 17 bases between. The CDR3 is made up of 16 amino acids. CDR3 bases: TGTGCCAGCAGGTCCCTTGCGGGCCCAGGCACAGATACGCAGTATTTT. It encodes CASRSLAGPGTDTQYF. Full variable domain (remainder filled in from reference TRBV7-9 and TRBJ2-3): DTGVSQNPRHKITKRGQNVTFRCDPISEHNRLYWYRQTLGQGPEFLTYFQNEAQLEKSRLLSDRFSAERPKGSFSTLEIQRTEQGDSAMYLCASRSLAGPGTDTQYFGPGTRLTVL.

This clonotype appeared a few times. The chain is built from TRBV15 and TRBJ1-1, with TRBD1 matching 7 bases. V was pared by 2 bases and J by 1 base, with 4 bases of the junction left unmatched. The CDR3 runs 15 residues. Germline V gene sequence: CDR1 LNHNV, CDR2 YYDKDF (reference sequence). The CDR3 nucleotides read TGTGCCACCAGCAGAACGGGACAGCGGAACACTGAAGCTTTCTTT. Residues: CATSRTGQRNTEAFF.

The chain employs TRBV7-8 and TRBJ1-1, with 7 bases that match TRBD1. There are 17 residues in the CDR3. CDR1 is SGHVS and CDR2 is FQNEAQ in the germline V gene. Losses at the gene ends were 5 bases for V and 3 bases for J; bases not matched to a gene: 15. In DNA form, the CDR3 reads TGTGCCAGCAGCCCGCGCCATCGCCAGGGGGAGGACACTGAAGCTTTCTTT. This encodes CASSPRHRQGEDTEAFF.